This T cell receptor beta chain was captured in a study of blood T cell repertoires in COVID-19. Study-level background: T cells, B-cell-depleted T cells, or PBMCs supplied cDNA or gDNA.

Recovered status in Cohort 3 required two negative PCRs, clearance, or symptom resolution. CDR1 and CDR2 (germline): SGHTA, FQGNSA. The V end was cut by 5 bases, the J end by 3 bases, with 13 bases between. This CDR3 comprises 14 residues. Only in-frame clones appear in the TCRdb table, and some are missing; sequencing was by immunoSEQ multiplex PCR. The sample gives around 300,000 clones, about 90% of which show up once; about a tenth is in the top ten. Sequenced: PBMCs or T cells enriched from blood (not recorded which). This sequence was found in a woman aged 25-40 years who had recovered from COVID-19. The chain recombines TRBV7-2 with TRBJ1-1; weak D call: TRBD1 (6 bases). For the CDR3, the DNA is TGTGCCAGCAGCCCCGGGGACATCCACACTGAAGCTTTCTTT. As protein: CASSPGDIHTEAFF.